The 21 T cell receptor beta chains given below trace back to one sample, sequenced in a study of response to subunit inactivated influenza vaccine. Each CDR3 protein is one row after TCRdb ran MiXCR on the RT-PCR reads. The sample shows more than 500,000 distinct CDR3 sequences, around 10% of them seen only once. The sample was also reused in another study, on T cells expressing NK-cell markers. Per that study: 5'RACE template switching with UMIs produced the TCR beta cDNA.

The material was PBMCs from blood, obtained on the day of vaccination. The source is a man in his fifties or sixties who received an inactivated influenza vaccine.

This chain joins TRBV12-3 or TRBV12-4 and TRBJ1-6; possible D gene TRBD1, 6 bases. This CDR3 comprises 15 residues. Trimming removed 6 bases from V and 0 bases from J, with 9 bases in between. The CDR3 DNA is TGTGCCAGCAGGTACAGGGTCTCCTATAATTCACCCCTCCACTTT. Residues: CASRYRVSYNSPLHF.

Many counts were recorded for this clonotype. The J gene is TRBJ2-3, the V gene TRBV12-3 or TRBV12-4, with D unresolved. Trimming removed 5 bases at V and 1 base at J, with 10 bases between. The CDR3 has 14 amino acids. In nucleotides, the CDR3 is TGTGCCAGCAGTCCTCATTTGCGCACAGATACGCAGTATTTT. It codes for CASSPHLRTDTQYF.

The chain uses TRBV7-9 and TRBJ2-5; no definite D call. The CDR3 totals 11 residues. Germline V gives CDR1 SEHNR, CDR2 FQNEAQ (reference sequence). V was pared by 10 bases and J by 1 base, with 7 bases between. The CDR3 here is CANGPQETQYF. The CDR3 coding sequence is TGTGCCAACGGACCCCAAGAGACCCAGTACTTC.

This clonotype was counted between two and nine times. The J gene is TRBJ1-6, the V gene TRBV20-1; TRBD1 aligns across 7 bases. CDR1 is DFQATT, CDR2 SNEGSKA, per germline (reference sequence). With V trimmed by 0 bases and J by 5 bases, 1 base remained unmatched. The CDR3 sequence is 14 residues long. CDR3 amino acids: CSAREGTDNSPLHF. DNA for the CDR3: TGCAGTGCTAGAGAGGGGACAGATAATTCACCCCTCCACTTT.

A few counts support this clonotype. The CDR3 here is CASSASADFGTAQYF. DNA of the CDR3: TGTGCCAGCAGCGCCTCAGCCGATTTCGGGACAGCCCAGTACTTC. The V gene is TRBV5-6, the J gene TRBJ2-5; TRBD1 matches 7 bases. Germline V lookup: CDR1 SGHDT, CDR2 YYEEEE. The CDR3 spans 15 residues. J was trimmed by 9 bases and V by 4 bases; bases with no gene match: 15.

This clonotype turned up a few times. This sequence joins TRBV6-2 or TRBV6-3 and TRBJ2-3; possible D gene TRBD2, 8 bases. The V gene's germline CDR1 is MNHEY and CDR2 SVGEGT. V lost 0 bases and J lost 3, with 25 bases in between. The CDR3 is 20 residues long. The CDR3 sequence: CASSYSAPGGAGARTDTQYF. For the CDR3, the DNA is TGTGCCAGCAGTTACTCCGCCCCAGGGGGAGCGGGGGCCCGGACAGATACGCAGTATTTT.

This clonotype was observed a few times. The V and J genes are TRBV9 and TRBJ2-7, with D uncertain. Deletions cut 0 bases from V and 3 bases from J, with 13 bases between. The CDR3 is made up of 15 amino acids. Germline CDR1 is SGDLS and CDR2 is YYNGEE. For the CDR3, the DNA is TGTGCCAGCAGCGTAGGACCGAACCCAGACTACGAGCAGTACTTC. This sequence encodes CASSVGPNPDYEQYF.

The rearrangement uses TRBV9 and TRBJ2-1; D remains unclear. Germline assignment: CDR1 SGDLS and CDR2 YYNGEE. Trimming stripped 6 bases from V and 5 bases from J, with 18 bases between. The CDR3 is 15 residues long. CDR3 sequence: CASTLQPGSHNEQFF. The CDR3 DNA is TGTGCCAGCACCCTCCAACCCGGCAGTCACAATGAGCAGTTCTTC.

At least ten counts were recorded for this clonotype. The V and J genes are TRBV11-2 and TRBJ2-2; tentative D call: TRBD2 (6 bases). The CDR3 has 18 amino acids. In germline, CDR1 is SGHAT, CDR2 FQNNGV. Trimming shortened V by 2 bases and J by 5 bases, and 21 bases separated the two germline ends. The CDR3 reads CASSLTRRGSGLTGELFF. CDR3 nucleotide sequence: TGTGCCAGCAGCTTAACTAGGAGGGGATCCGGGTTAACCGGGGAGCTGTTTTTT.

This clonotype was seen a handful of times. This chain links TRBV20-1 with TRBJ2-1; possibly TRBD2 for D (6 bases). Per the germline V gene, CDR1 is DFQATT and CDR2 is SNEGSKA (reference sequence). There are 17 residues in the CDR3. V lost 0 bases and J 4 bases, leaving 19 bases between the germline ends. The CDR3 bases are TGCAGTGCTAGAGATCTTTTAGCAGGGAGGCCTTACAATGAGCAGTTCTTC. Amino acid sequence: CSARDLLAGRPYNEQFF.

This clonotype was observed a handful of times. CDR3 coding DNA: TGTGCCAGCAGCTTAGTGAGCAGGGGGCATAATGAGCAGTTCTTC. It encodes CASSLVSRGHNEQFF. The V gene is TRBV7-2, the J gene TRBJ2-1, with TRBD1 identical over 8 bases. V was clipped by 1 base and J by 7 bases; unmatched bases: 6. The CDR3 runs 15 residues. Germline assignment: CDR1 SGHTA and CDR2 FQGNSA. The complete variable domain, with remaining parts taken from reference TRBV7-2 and TRBJ2-1, reads GAGVSQSPSNKVTEKGKDVELRCDPISGHTALYWYRQSLGQGLEFLIYFQGNSAPDKSGLPSDRFSAERTGGSVSTLTIQRTQQEDSAVYLCASSLVSRGHNEQFFGPGTRLTVL.

The table lists this clonotype with a few counts. The chain uses TRBV6-2 or TRBV6-3 and TRBJ2-1; TRBD2 might be the D (6 bases). The germline V and J ends were trimmed by 2 bases and 6 bases, with 11 bases remaining between them. The CDR3 totals 14 residues. Germline CDR1 reads MNHEY; CDR2 reads SVGEGT. CDR3 in amino acids: CASSYTTAGNEQFF. CDR3 coding DNA: TGTGCCAGCAGTTACACGACAGCGGGCAATGAGCAGTTCTTC.

The genes are TRBV20-1 and TRBJ2-3; D is uncertain. The V and J ends lost 3 bases and 2 bases respectively, with 6 bases between them. CDR3 size: 12 residues. CDR1 DFQATT and CDR2 SNEGSKA come from the germline V gene (reference sequence). In DNA form, the CDR3 reads TGCAGTGCTAGGTATTCCACAGATACGCAGTATTTT. Translated, it gives CSARYSTDTQYF.

This clonotype has a handful of counts. The chain is built from TRBV3-1 and TRBJ2-1; 10 bases match TRBD2. The CDR3 totals 16 residues. Germline loops: CDR1 LGHDT, CDR2 YNNKEL (reference sequence). With V trimmed by 4 bases and J by 7 bases, 10 bases remained unmatched. This chain's CDR3 is CASSLPGTSARNEQFF. DNA for the CDR3: TGTGCCAGCAGCCTGCCCGGGACTAGCGCCAGAAATGAGCAGTTCTTC.

This clonotype occurred a few times. The CDR3 spells CASSIDLSGYTDTQYF. The CDR3 coding sequence is TGTGCCAGTAGTATAGACCTTAGCGGATACACAGATACGCAGTATTTT. The V and J genes are TRBV19 and TRBJ2-3, with D possibly matching TRBD2 (6 bases). V lost 0 bases and J 2 bases, leaving 12 bases between the germline ends. From germline, CDR1 is LNHDA and CDR2 SQIVND (reference sequence). The CDR3 sequence is 16 residues long. Full variable domain (missing parts from reference TRBV19 and TRBJ2-3): DGGITQSPKYLFRKEGQNVTLSCEQNLNHDAMYWYRQDPGQGLRLIYYSQIVNDFQKGDIAEGYSVSREKKESFPLTVTSAQKNPTAFYLCASSIDLSGYTDTQYFGPGTRLTVL.

This clonotype has a count of ten or more. The chain couples TRBV28 to TRBJ1-3, with TRBD1 matching over 10 bases. V was clipped by 5 bases and J by 2 bases; unmatched bases: 6. Germline values: CDR1 MDHEN, CDR2 SYDVKM. The CDR3 extends over 16 amino acids. As DNA, the CDR3 is TGTGCCAGCAGTCGGGACAGGGGATTTACTGGAAACACCATATATTTT. As protein: CASSRDRGFTGNTIYF.

This rearrangement joins TRBV7-2 to TRBJ2-4; D unresolved. Germline assignment: CDR1 SGHTA and CDR2 FQGNSA. The CDR3 sequence is 11 residues long. V lost 8 bases and J lost 8, with 10 bases in between. The CDR3 spells CASGDPYIQYF. In nucleotides, the CDR3 is TGTGCCAGCGGGGATCCCTACATTCAGTACTTC.

The table lists this clonotype with a few counts. The CDR3 sequence is CSAGRAGSLNEQFF. The CDR3 DNA sequence: TGCAGTGCCGGGCGGGCCGGGAGCCTCAATGAGCAGTTCTTC. J is TRBJ2-1 and V is TRBV20-1, with D perhaps matching TRBD2 (6 bases). The V gene's germline CDR1 is DFQATT and CDR2 SNEGSKA (reference sequence). CDR3 size: 14 residues. The V gene lost 6 bases and the J gene lost 6 bases, with 18 bases spanning the gap.

This clonotype has a handful of counts. The chain is built from TRBV28 and TRBJ2-2, with D tentatively TRBD2 (5 bases). Trimming left V 2 bases short and J 7 bases short, with 17 bases between. CDR1 is MDHEN, CDR2 SYDVKM, per germline. The CDR3 is 16 amino acids. CDR3 DNA: TGTGCCAGCAGTTTACTTTTTAGCGCAATTGGCGGGGAGCTGTTTTTT. This encodes CASSLLFSAIGGELFF.

The chain links TRBV5-1 to TRBJ1-4; D is perhaps TRBD1 (6 bases). There are 14 residues in the CDR3. Trimming removed 2 bases from V and 5 bases from J, with 10 bases in between. Germline loops: CDR1 SGHRS, CDR2 YFSETQ. Written as DNA, the CDR3 is TGCGCCAGCAGCTTAGGGGGGGCAAATGAAAAACTGTTTTTT. Encoded protein: CASSLGGANEKLFF.

This clonotype was picked up a small number of times. This chain connects TRBV12-3 or TRBV12-4 to TRBJ1-2; maybe TRBD1 (6 bases). The CDR3 totals 13 residues. Trimming shortened V by 4 bases and J by 8 bases, and 14 bases separated the two germline ends. The CDR3 region is CASSSDRPQGYTF. The CDR3 DNA reads as TGTGCCAGCAGTTCCGACAGGCCCCAGGGCTACACCTTC.